This T cell receptor beta chain was sequenced in a study of response to subunit inactivated influenza vaccine. Study-wide findings and caveats: Few additional T cells are recruited per seasonal influenza vaccination, authors suggested.

MiXCR, applied by TCRdb to the RT-PCR reads, yields one record per CDR3 protein. The sample shows around 150,000 distinct CDR3 sequences, 9.5% to 13% of them seen only once. This clonotype was recorded a few times. No antigen is known for it. The germline gives CDR1 SGHNT, CDR2 YENEEA. The CDR3 is 15 residues long. The V gene end was trimmed by 5 bases and the J gene end by 4 bases; junction bases not matched to a gene: 2. This sequence originates from a man aged 50 or older who received an inactivated influenza vaccine. The source material was non-naive T cells sorted from PBMCs, sampled roughly 45 days after vaccination. The chain recombines TRBV11-3 with TRBJ2-2; 12 nucleotides align to TRBD2. Written as DNA, the CDR3 is TGTGCCAGCAGCCTAGCGGGAGGGATCACCGGGGAGCTGTTTTTT. Protein sequence: CASSLAGGITGELFF. Using reference TRBV11-3 and TRBJ2-2 for the parts outside the CDR3, the full variable domain is EAGVVQSPRYKIIEKKQPVAFWCNPISGHNTLYWYLQNLGQGPELLIRYENEEAVDDSQLPKDRFSAERLKGVDSTLKIQPAELGDSAVYLCASSLAGGITGELFFGEGSRLTVL.